This note documents a single T cell receptor (beta chain) sequence. TCRbeta library construction was performed incorporating unique molecular identifiers. TCRdb fed the PCR reads into MiXCR, producing one record per CDR3 protein. This sample has more than 450,000 distinct CDR3 sequences; 15% to 20% occur once, and the top ten carry 3% to 4%. The CDR3 has 16 residues. Losses at the gene ends were 1 base for V and 0 bases for J; bases not matched to a gene: 5. CDR1 and CDR2 from the germline V gene are SGHRS and YFSETQ. This specimen comes from a study of T-cell reconstitution after alpha-beta-depleted transplantation in children.

The chain employs TRBV5-1 and TRBJ2-3, with 7 bases matching TRBD1. Specimen: PBMCs from the stem cell graft donor, collected from the stem cell graft. The sequence was collected from a human donor who donated a stem cell graft to a child with acute lymphoblastic leukemia. The CDR3: CASSLFGRGSTDTQYF. For the CDR3, the DNA is TGCGCCAGCAGCTTGTTCGGCAGGGGGAGCACAGATACGCAGTATTTT.